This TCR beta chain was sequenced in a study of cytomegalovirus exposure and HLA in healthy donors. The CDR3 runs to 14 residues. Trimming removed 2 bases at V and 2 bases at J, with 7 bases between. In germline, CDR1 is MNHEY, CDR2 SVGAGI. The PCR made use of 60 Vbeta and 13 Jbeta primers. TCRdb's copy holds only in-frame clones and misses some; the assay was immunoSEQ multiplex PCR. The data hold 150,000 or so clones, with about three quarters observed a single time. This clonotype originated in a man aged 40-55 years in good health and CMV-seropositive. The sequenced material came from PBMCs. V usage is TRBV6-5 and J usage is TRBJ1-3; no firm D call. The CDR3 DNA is TGTGCCAGCAGTTACCCCGGGGCTGGAAACACCATATATTTT. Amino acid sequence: CASSYPGAGNTIYF.